The rows below give T cell receptor beta chains drawn from one sample of a study of OX40 agonist ivuxolimab in advanced cancers. Profiled with immunoSEQ multiplex PCR; TCRdb holds only in-frame clones, not every one. The table lists roughly 60,000 clones, 87% of them singletons. The starting material was CD4+ or CD8+ T cells sorted from blood, obtained in a trial of the OX40 agonist ivuxolimab. These receptors all come from an adult with an advanced solid tumor such as melanoma, head and neck, liver or kidney cancer. The conserved cysteine and the conserved F or W are not part of the CDR3 here.

>TRBJ2-7|TRBV10-3|12
AISEGPYGGEQY
>TRBJ2-3|TRBV7-9|12
ASSLSRWGDTQY
>TRBJ2-5|TRBV19|13
ASSLNRQVQETQY
>TRBJ2-6|TRBV23-1|17
ASSQLDRDNVSGANVLT
>TRBJ1-2|TRBV6-1|13
ASSESTGPNYGYT
>TRBJ2-5|TRBV19|13
ASSMGGAVLETQY
>TRBJ2-3|TRBV10-3|9
AIRTSNTQY
>TRBJ2-7|TRBV6-6|11
ASSRDRAHEQY
>TRBJ1-3|TRBV7-8|13
ASSPGTASGNTIY
>TRBJ2-2|TRBV30|11
AWSEQKTGELF
>TRBJ2-1|TRBV27|12
ANLPGTTYNEQF
>TRBJ1-4|TRBV30|12
ALQGAWANEKLF
>TRBJ2-3|TRBV5-6|13
ASSLDRVSTDTQY
>TRBJ1-4|TRBV6-1|12
ASTRQAGGEKLF
>TRBJ2-1|TRBV15|15
ATSRDLAGVVYNEQF
>TRBJ2-2|TRBV29-1|14
SVADRGAGGFGELF
>TRBJ2-6|TRBV14|14
ASSQVKNSGANVLT
>TRBJ2-1|TRBV4-1|16
ASSQGYTSLSSYNEQF
>TRBJ2-7|TRBV6-5|13
ASSYRGQGIYEQY
>TRBJ2-3|TRBV18|11
ASSPSGGSKQY
>TRBJ1-1|TRBV5-1|12
ASSLDRGRAEAF
>TRBJ2-1|TRBV5-1|12
ASSLGPSSNEQF
>TRBJ2-7|TRBV7-2|16
ASSLLGLAGVGGSEQY
>TRBJ1-1|TRBV18|12
ASSPPTGLTEAF
>TRBJ2-1|TRBV9|13
ASSVLVRGDNEQF
>TRBJ2-5|TRBV29-1|16
SVRSGHNHDLAKETQY
>TRBJ2-7|TRBV4-1|11
ASSQMAGSEQY
>TRBJ1-3|TRBV21-1|12
ASRRGQSESTIY
>TRBJ2-5|TRBV5-1|17
ASSSPGTSGSWSQETQY
>TRBJ2-1|TRBV28|8
ATYGGEQF
>TRBJ1-1|TRBV9|11
ASSVASFTEAF
>TRBJ1-4|TRBV19|11
ASTDIGGEKLF
>TRBJ2-1|TRBV11-3|13
ASSTLGSSYNEQF
>TRBJ1-2|TRBV7-9|13
ASSARDRGLGGYT
>TRBJ2-7|TRBV7-9|11
ASSLTSGYEQY
>TRBJ2-6|TRBV18|15
ASSPELPAAGANVLT
>TRBJ2-7|TRBV6-1|15
ASSEAKRGLYSYEQY
>TRBJ2-5|TRBV2|13
ASSPQGLSQETQY
>TRBJ2-1|TRBV20-1|8
SALRGEQF